This passage covers 11 T cell receptor beta chains from one sample sequenced in a study of T cell repertoires in cytomegalovirus infection. TCRdb analysed the reads with MiXCR anew, one entry per CDR3 protein. The top ten hold around 14% of the sample, which has 450,000 to 650,000 distinct CDR3 sequences, 26% seen once. The source material was PBMCs. The receptors derive from a human donor in good health (CMV status not recorded). Some clones in this sample may be carry-over from other donors' samples.

This clonotype was picked up many times. The chain combines TRBV7-2 with TRBJ1-1; no clear D. V lost 1 base and J 8 bases, leaving 14 bases between the germline ends. There are 14 residues in the CDR3. From germline, CDR1 is SGHTA and CDR2 FQGNSA. In DNA, the CDR3 is TGTGCCAGCAGCTTAGTCCCCGGCCTCTTGGAAGCTTTCTTT. It translates to CASSLVPGLLEAFF.

This chain links TRBV2 with TRBJ2-5, with 11 nucleotides matching TRBD2. This CDR3 spans 19 amino acids. Losses at the gene ends were 2 bases for V and 2 bases for J; bases not matched to a gene: 13. Germline lookup yields CDR1 SNHLY and CDR2 FYNNEI. The CDR3 nucleotides are TGTGCCAGCAGTGAATTCCAAAGCCGACTAGCGGGAATTCAAGAGACCCAGTACTTC. Amino acids: CASSEFQSRLAGIQETQYF. The full variable domain, with the rest looked up from reference TRBV2 and TRBJ2-5, is EPEVTQTPSHQVTQMGQEVILRCVPISNHLYFYWYRQILGQKVEFLVSFYNNEISEKSEIFDDQFSVERPDGSNFTLKIRSTKLEDSAMYFCASSEFQSRLAGIQETQYFGPGTRLLVL.

This clonotype was picked up a small number of times. V is TRBV12-3 or TRBV12-4 and J is TRBJ1-2, with a possible D match to TRBD1 (6 bases). CDR3 size: 13 residues. The V and J ends lost 6 bases and 8 bases respectively, with 16 bases between them. The CDR3 coding sequence is TGTGCCAGCAGGAGTGGGGGGGCACGAGGCTACACCTTC. Residues: CASRSGGARGYTF.

This clonotype was seen at least ten times. The V and J genes are TRBV7-2 and TRBJ2-3, with 11 bases identical to TRBD2. V was pared by 4 bases and J by 1 base, with 28 bases of the junction left unmatched. From germline, CDR1 is SGHTA and CDR2 FQGNSA. The CDR3 is made up of 24 amino acids. The CDR3 region is CASSSKNKGQGTVAGGPRTDTQYF. DNA of the CDR3: TGTGCCAGCAGCTCTAAGAACAAAGGACAGGGGACGGTAGCGGGAGGGCCGCGCACAGATACGCAGTATTTT.

This clonotype has just a few counts. The chain couples TRBV6-6 to TRBJ2-2, with 13 positions matching TRBD2. The J segment lost 4 bases and the V segment lost 2 bases, leaving 1 base of the junction unmatched. CDR1 is MNHNY, CDR2 SVGAGI, per germline (reference sequence). CDR3 length: 16 residues. In DNA form, the CDR3 reads TGTGCCAGCAGTTACGGACTAGCGGGAGTCACCGGGGAGCTGTTTTTT. It encodes CASSYGLAGVTGELFF.

V and J are TRBV7-9 and TRBJ2-7; TRBD2 matches 7 bases. The germline V gene has CDR1 SEHNR and CDR2 FQNEAQ (reference sequence). With V trimmed by 0 bases and J by 3 bases, 2 bases remained unmatched. The length of the CDR3 is 14 residues. The CDR3 sequence: CASSLARTSYEQYF. The DNA of the CDR3 is TGTGCCAGCAGCTTAGCTAGGACTAGCTACGAGCAGTACTTC.

The chain combines TRBV24-1 with TRBJ1-1, with TRBD1 as a possible D gene (5 bases). CDR3 length: 14 residues. Trimming cost V 7 bases and J 0 bases, with 11 bases left between them. The germline V gene encodes CDR1 KGHDR and CDR2 SFDVKD. CDR3: CATRIWDVNTEAFF. CDR3 bases: TGTGCCACCAGAATTTGGGACGTGAACACTGAAGCTTTCTTT.

This clonotype was counted a few times. The rearrangement joins TRBV28 to TRBJ2-7; D may be TRBD2 (5 bases). In germline, CDR1 is MDHEN, CDR2 SYDVKM. Trimming removed 6 bases from V and 0 bases from J, with 15 bases in between. The CDR3 sequence is 15 residues long. The CDR3 protein is CASSPSGEGSYEQYV. DNA of the CDR3: TGTGCCAGCAGCCCCTCCGGGGAAGGCTCCTACGAGCAGTACGTC.

This clonotype was picked up a small number of times. This CDR3 reads CASSYLGLGWYEQFF. DNA for the CDR3: TGTGCCAGCAGTTACCTGGGACTAGGGTGGTATGAGCAGTTCTTC. This sequence joins TRBV6-2 or TRBV6-3 and TRBJ2-1, with TRBD2 matching over 8 bases. The J segment lost 8 bases and the V segment lost 2 bases, leaving 8 bases of the junction unmatched. Germline V lookup: CDR1 MNHEY, CDR2 SVGEGT. This CDR3 is built from 15 residues.

The V gene is TRBV6-5, the J gene TRBJ1-5; D possibly corresponds to TRBD1 (6 bases). V was cut by 4 bases and J by 6 bases, with 13 bases left in between. The CDR3 loop spans 14 amino acids. The germline V gene encodes CDR1 MNHEY and CDR2 SVGAGI. DNA for the CDR3: TGTGCCAGCAGTTCCGGACAGTCGGCTCAGCCCCAGCATTTT. The encoded protein is CASSSGQSAQPQHF.

The V call is TRBV4-3, the J call TRBJ2-3, with D perhaps matching TRBD2 (6 bases). Trimming removed 0 bases from V and 7 bases from J, with 14 bases in between. The CDR3 extends over 15 amino acids. Germline V lookup: CDR1 LGHNA, CDR2 YSLEER. The CDR3 DNA reads TGCGCCAGCAGCCAAGAAACCGGGAGCTATTATACGCAGTATTTT. It is translated as CASSQETGSYYTQYF.